This T cell receptor beta chain was captured by sequencing in a study of blood T cell dynamics during melanoma immunotherapy. General observations from the study: At W3, later disease-control patients showed bifurcated PBMC repertoire changes, unlike progressors.

This clone was detected only a few times. Antigen: not known. Trimming pared 8 bases from V and 8 bases from J, leaving 18 bases between. Per the germline V gene, CDR1 is SGHVS and CDR2 is FNYEAQ. CDR3 length: 13 amino acids. The time point: week 3, after first cycle of checkpoint inhibitor. One draw preceded checkpoint blockade; another followed its first cycle at week 3. Assay used: immunoSEQ multiplex PCR; TCRdb lists only in-frame clones, some missing. The sample carries roughly 10,000 clones, about nine tenths recorded once. The sequenced sample was blood, obtained from a patient treated with checkpoint blockade. This sequence was found in a human donor with melanoma. V is TRBV7-6 and J is TRBJ1-2; D is possibly TRBD1 (5 bases). The CDR3, as DNA: TGTGCCAGCCGCCGGGGTCCGGGGGAAGGCTACACCTTC. Its protein product is CASRRGPGEGYTF.